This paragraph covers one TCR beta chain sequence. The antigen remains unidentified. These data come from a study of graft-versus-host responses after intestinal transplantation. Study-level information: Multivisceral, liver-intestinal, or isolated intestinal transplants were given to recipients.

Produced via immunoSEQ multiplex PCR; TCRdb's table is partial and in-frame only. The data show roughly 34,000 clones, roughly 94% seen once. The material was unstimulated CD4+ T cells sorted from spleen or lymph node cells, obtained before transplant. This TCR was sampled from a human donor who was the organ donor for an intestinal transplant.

The CDR3 DNA reads TGCGCCAGCAGCTTGGACCTGAGCTCCTACAATGAGCAGTTCTTC. It specifies CASSLDLSSYNEQFF. The V gene is TRBV5-1, the J gene TRBJ2-1; D call uncertain. The CDR3 is 15 amino acids. Trimming stripped 0 bases from V and 0 bases from J, with 7 bases between. Germline assignment: CDR1 SGHRS and CDR2 YFSETQ.